This entry describes one T cell receptor beta chain. V lost 5 bases and J lost 5, with 12 bases in between. The CDR3 is 13 residues long. Germline-derived CDR1 and CDR2 are SGHNT and YENEEA. The sample is drawn from a study of blood T cell repertoires in COVID-19. Using immunoSEQ multiplex PCR, the repertoire was profiled, and TCRdb retains in-frame clones only, with some absent. Here the sample spans 70,000 or so clones, around 87% being singletons. This sequence was found in a man aged 45 to 65 with active COVID-19. The J gene is TRBJ2-5, the V gene TRBV11-3; a weak D match, TRBD1 (6 bases). The source material was peripheral blood. CDR3 protein: CASSPRGRETQYF. CDR3 in DNA: TGTGCCAGCAGCCCCAGGGGAAGGGAGACCCAGTACTTC.